This T cell receptor beta chain is from a study of beta chain features in type 1 diabetes. Germline V gives CDR1 MGHRA, CDR2 YSYEKL. V shed 1 base and J shed 1 base, with 12 bases lying between them. The CDR3 loop spans 16 amino acids. Comments on this clone: No antigen is known for it.

Study outcomes and limitations: The cDNA sequencing approach could over-represent high-TCR-expressing cells. Moderate yet significant TCRB CDR3 shortening was seen in Type 1 diabetes patients in all four CD4+ subsets.

The isolated RNA, all of it, was reverse transcribed, so expressed TCRB transcripts were what got sequenced. Only in-frame clones appear in the TCRdb table, and some are missing; sequencing was by immunoSEQ multiplex PCR. The repertoire holds more than 300,000 clones, roughly 13% seen once, with around 0.01% in the top ten. This chain joins TRBV4-1 and TRBJ2-3; no clear D gene. The specimen sequenced was naive CD4+ T cells from blood. The TCR comes from a woman aged 18-35 years with type 1 diabetes. CDR3 sequence (DNA): TGCGCCAGCAGCCAAGCTAGTCAGCCTGGCACAGATACGCAGTATTTT. It codes for CASSQASQPGTDTQYF.